This T cell receptor (beta chain) was observed in a study of blood T cell repertoires in COVID-19. Overall study: Sources were T cells, B-cell-depleted T cells, or PBMCs; the material itself was cDNA or gDNA.

Germline CDR1 and CDR2: SGHAT and FQNNGV. J lost 8 bases, V lost 5 bases, and 7 bases had no gene match. The CDR3 runs to 13 residues. Assay used: immunoSEQ multiplex PCR; TCRdb lists only in-frame clones, some missing. The table records 240,000 or so clones, about 90% of them present only once. This chain joins TRBV11-2 and TRBJ1-2; 8 bases agree with TRBD1. The receptor was isolated from a woman in her twenties or thirties who had recovered from COVID-19. Input material: peripheral blood. Here the CDR3 reads CASSTDRGEGYTF. CDR3 in DNA: TGTGCCAGCAGCACAGACAGGGGCGAAGGCTACACCTTC.